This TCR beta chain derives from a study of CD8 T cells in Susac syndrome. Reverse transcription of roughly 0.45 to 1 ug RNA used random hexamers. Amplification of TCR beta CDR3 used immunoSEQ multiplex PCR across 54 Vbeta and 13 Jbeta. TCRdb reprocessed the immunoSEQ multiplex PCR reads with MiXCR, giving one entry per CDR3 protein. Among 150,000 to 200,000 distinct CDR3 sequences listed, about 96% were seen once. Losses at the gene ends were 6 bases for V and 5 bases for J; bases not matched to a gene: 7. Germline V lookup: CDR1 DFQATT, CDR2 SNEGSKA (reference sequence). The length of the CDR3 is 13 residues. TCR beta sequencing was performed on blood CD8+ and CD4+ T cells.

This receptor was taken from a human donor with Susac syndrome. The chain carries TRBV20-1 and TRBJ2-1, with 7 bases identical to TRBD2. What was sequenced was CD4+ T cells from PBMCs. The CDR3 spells CSAQASGNNEQFF. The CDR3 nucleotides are TGCAGTGCACAGGCTAGCGGTAACAATGAGCAGTTCTTC.